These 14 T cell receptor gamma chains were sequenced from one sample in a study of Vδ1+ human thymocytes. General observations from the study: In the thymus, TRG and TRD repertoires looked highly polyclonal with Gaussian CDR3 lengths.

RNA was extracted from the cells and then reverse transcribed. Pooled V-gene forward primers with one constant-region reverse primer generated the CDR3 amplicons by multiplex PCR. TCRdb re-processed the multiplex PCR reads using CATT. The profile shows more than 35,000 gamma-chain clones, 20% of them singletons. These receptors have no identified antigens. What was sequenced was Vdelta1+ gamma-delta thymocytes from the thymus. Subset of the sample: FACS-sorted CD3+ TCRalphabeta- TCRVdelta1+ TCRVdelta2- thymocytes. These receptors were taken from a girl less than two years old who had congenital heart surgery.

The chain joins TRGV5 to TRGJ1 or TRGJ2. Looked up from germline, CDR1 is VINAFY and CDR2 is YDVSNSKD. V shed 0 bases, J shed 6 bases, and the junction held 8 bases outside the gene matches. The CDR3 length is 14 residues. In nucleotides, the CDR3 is TGTGCCACCTGGGACAGGCTATGGGGTTATAAGAAACTCTTT. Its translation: CATWDRLWGYKKLF.

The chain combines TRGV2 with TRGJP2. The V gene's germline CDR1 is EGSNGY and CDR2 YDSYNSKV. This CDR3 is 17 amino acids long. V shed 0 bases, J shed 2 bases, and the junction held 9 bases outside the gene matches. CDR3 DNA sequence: TGTGCCACCTGGGACGGGCGGGGTATAAGTAGTGATTGGATCAAGACGTTT. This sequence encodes CATWDGRGISSDWIKTF.

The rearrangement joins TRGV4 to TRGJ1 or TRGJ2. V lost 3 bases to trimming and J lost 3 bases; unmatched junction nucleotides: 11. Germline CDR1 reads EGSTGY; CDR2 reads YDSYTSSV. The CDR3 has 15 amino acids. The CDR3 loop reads CATWDIGGPYYKKLF. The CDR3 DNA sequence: TGTGCCACCTGGGATATTGGGGGCCCTTATTATAAGAAACTCTTT.

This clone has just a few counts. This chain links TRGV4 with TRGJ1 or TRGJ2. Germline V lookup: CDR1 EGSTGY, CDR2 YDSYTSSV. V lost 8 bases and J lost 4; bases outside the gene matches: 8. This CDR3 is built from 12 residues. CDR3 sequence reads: CATSIGYYKKLF. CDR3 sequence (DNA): TGTGCCACCTCAATCGGGTATTATAAGAAACTCTTT.

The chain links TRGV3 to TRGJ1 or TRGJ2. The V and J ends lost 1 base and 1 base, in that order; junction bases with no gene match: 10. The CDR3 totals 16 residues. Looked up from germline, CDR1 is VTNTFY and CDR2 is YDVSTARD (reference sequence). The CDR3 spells CATWDRMGLNYYKKLF. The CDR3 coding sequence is TGTGCCACCTGGGACAGAATGGGCCTCAATTATTATAAGAAACTCTTT.

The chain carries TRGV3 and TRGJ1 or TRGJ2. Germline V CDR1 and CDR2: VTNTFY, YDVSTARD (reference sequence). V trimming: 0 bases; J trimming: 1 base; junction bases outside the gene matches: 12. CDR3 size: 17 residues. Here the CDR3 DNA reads TGTGCCACCTGGGACAGGCTGGGGAATACAAATTATTATAAGAAACTCTTT. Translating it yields CATWDRLGNTNYYKKLF.

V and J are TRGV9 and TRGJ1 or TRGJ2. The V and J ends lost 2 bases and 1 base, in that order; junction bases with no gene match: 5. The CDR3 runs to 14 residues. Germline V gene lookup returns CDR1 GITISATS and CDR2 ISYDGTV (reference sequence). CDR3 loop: CALWEAHNYYKKLF. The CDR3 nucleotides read TGTGCCTTGTGGGAGGCCCATAATTATTATAAGAAACTCTTT.

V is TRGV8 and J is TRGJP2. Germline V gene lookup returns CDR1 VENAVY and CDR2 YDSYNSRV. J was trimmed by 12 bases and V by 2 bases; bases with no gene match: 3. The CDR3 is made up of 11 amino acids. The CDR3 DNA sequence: TGTGCCACCTGGGATAATCGGATCAAGACGTTT. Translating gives CATWDNRIKTF.

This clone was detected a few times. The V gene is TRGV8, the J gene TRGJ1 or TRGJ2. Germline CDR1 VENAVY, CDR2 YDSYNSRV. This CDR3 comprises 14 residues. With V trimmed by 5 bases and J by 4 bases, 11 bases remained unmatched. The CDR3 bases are TGTGCCACCTGGGCCTCCTCTACCTATTATAAGAAACTCTTT. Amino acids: CATWASSTYYKKLF.

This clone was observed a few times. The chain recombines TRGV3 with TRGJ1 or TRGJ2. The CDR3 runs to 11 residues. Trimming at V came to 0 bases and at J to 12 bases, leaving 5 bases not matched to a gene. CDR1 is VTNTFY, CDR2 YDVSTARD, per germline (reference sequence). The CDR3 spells CATWDRRAKLF. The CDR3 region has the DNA TGTGCCACCTGGGACAGGCGGGCGAAACTCTTT.

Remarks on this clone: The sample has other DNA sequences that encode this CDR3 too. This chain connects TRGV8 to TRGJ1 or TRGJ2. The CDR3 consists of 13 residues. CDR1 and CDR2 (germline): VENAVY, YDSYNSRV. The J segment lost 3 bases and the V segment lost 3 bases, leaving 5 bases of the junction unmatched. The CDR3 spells CATWDRTYYKKLF. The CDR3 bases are TGTGCCACCTGGGATCGAACTTATTATAAGAAACTCTTT.

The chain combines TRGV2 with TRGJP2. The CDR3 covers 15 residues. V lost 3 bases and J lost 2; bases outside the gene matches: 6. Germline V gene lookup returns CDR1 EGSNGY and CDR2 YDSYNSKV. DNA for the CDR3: TGTGCCACCTGGGACCGGGTGAGTAGTGATTGGATCAAGACGTTT. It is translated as CATWDRVSSDWIKTF.

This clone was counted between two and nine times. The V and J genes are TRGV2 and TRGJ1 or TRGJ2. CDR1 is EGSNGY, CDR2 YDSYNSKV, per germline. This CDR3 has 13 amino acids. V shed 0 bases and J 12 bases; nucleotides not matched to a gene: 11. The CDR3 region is CATWDGTPAVKLF. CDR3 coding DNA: TGTGCCACCTGGGACGGGACACCCGCTGTGAAACTCTTT.

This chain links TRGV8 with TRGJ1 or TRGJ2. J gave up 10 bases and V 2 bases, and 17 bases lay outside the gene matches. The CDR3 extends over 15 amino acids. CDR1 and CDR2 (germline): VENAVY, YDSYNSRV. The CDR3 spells CATWDNYQYRLKKLF. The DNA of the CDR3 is TGTGCCACCTGGGATAATTACCAATATAGACTGAAGAAACTCTTT.